This paragraph reports one T cell receptor (beta chain). In the original workflow: The authors estimated nucleated cell counts from reference gene primer amplification. Repertoires were generated with immunoSEQ multiplex PCR, while TCRdb's copy carries only in-frame clones and drops some. From that table come the V and J calls and clone size; the DNA was used to work out D and trimming. This sample carries approximately 120,000 clones, 80% to 95% of them seen once, and the ten largest clones take around 2.2%. This CDR3 spans 15 amino acids. Germline V gives CDR1 WSHSY, CDR2 SAAADI. J lost 2 bases, V lost 4 bases, and 3 bases had no gene match. This specimen comes from a study of blood T cell repertoires in COVID-19. Study background: Collection of acute and convalescent COVID-19 samples took place in the United States, Italy and Spain. The analysed material was cDNA or gDNA that came from T cells, B-cell-depleted T cells, or PBMCs.

Seattle participants joined during active infection and were tracked over time. This clonotype was obtained from a man in his forties or fifties with COVID-19, enrolled during active disease. What was sequenced was peripheral blood. The chain employs TRBV10-2 and TRBJ1-5, with TRBD1 matching 9 bases. The CDR3 DNA reads TGCGCCAGCAGTGCGGACAGGGGAGGCAATCAGCCCCAGCATTTT. Its translation: CASSADRGGNQPQHF.